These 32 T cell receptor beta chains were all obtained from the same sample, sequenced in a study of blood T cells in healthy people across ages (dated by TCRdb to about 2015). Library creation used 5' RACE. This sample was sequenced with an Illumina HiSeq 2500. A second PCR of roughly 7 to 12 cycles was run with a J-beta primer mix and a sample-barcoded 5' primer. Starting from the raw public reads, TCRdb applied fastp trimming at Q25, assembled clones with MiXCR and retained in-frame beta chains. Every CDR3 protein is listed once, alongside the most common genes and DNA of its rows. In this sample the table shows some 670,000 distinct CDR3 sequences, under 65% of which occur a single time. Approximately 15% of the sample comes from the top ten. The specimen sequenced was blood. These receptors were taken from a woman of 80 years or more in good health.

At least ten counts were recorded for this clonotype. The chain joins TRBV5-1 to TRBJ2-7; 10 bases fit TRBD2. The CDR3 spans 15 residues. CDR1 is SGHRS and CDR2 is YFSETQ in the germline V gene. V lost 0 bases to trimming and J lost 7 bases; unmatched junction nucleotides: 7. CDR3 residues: CASSLDGLAGAEQYF. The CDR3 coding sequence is TGCGCCAGCAGCTTGGATGGCCTAGCGGGAGCTGAGCAGTACTTC.

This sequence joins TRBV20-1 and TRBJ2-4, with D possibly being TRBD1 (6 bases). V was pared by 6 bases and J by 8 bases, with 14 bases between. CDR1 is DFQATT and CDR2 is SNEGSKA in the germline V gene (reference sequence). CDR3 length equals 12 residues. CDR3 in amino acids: CSARNQGYIQYF. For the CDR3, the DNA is TGCAGTGCACGGAATCAGGGGTACATTCAGTACTTC.

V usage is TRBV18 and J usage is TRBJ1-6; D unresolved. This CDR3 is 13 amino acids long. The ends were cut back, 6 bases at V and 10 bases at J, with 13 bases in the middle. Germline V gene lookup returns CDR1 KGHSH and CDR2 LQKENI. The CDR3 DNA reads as TGTGCCAGCTCGCGGGATATCAGCTCACCCCTCCACTTT. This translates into CASSRDISSPLHF.

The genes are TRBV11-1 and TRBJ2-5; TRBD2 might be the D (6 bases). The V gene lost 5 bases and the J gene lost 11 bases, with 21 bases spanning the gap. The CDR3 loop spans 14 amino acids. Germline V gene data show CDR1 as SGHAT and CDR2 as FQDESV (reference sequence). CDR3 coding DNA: TGTGCCAGCAGCCCACAGACTAGTTGGAATGAGCAGTACTTC. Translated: CASSPQTSWNEQYF.

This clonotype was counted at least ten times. The CDR3 DNA reads as TGTGCCAGCAGCTTTGCCGGGACTCTTAGTGAGCAGTTCTTC. Its translation: CASSFAGTLSEQFF. This rearrangement joins TRBV7-2 to TRBJ2-1, with D possibly being TRBD2 (6 bases). V was trimmed by 3 bases and J by 9 bases, leaving 15 bases between them. CDR1 SGHTA and CDR2 FQGNSA come from the germline V gene. The CDR3 has 14 residues.

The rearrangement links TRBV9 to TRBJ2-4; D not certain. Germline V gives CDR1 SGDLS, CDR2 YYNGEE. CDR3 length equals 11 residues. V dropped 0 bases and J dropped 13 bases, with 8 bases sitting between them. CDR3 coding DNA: TGTGCCAGCAGCGTAGACAATGAGCAGTACTTC. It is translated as CASSVDNEQYF.

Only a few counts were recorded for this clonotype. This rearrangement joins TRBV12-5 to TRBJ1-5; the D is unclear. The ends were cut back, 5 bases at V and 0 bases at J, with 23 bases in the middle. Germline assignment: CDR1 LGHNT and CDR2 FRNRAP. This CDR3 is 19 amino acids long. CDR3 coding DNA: TGTGCTAGTGGTCCCCATTTACGCCATGACTTAGATAGCAATCAGCCCCAGCATTTT. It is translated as CASGPHLRHDLDSNQPQHF.

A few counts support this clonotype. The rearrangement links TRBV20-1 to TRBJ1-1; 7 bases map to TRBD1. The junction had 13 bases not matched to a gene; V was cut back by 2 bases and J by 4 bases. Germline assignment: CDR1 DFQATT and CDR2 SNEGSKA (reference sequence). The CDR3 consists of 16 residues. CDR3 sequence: CSARPLRDRTTTEAFF. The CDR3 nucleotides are TGCAGTGCTAGACCTCTCCGGGACAGAACGACCACTGAAGCTTTCTTT.

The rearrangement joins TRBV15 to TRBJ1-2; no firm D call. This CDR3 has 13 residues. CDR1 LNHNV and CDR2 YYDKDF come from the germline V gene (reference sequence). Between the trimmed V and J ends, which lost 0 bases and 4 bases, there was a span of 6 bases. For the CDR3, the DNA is TGTGCCACCAGCAGAGAGCCCAGCTATGGCTACACCTTC. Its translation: CATSREPSYGYTF.

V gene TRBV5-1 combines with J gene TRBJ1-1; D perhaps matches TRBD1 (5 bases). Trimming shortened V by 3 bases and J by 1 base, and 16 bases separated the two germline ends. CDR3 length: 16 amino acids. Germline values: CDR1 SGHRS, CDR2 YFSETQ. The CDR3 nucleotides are TGCGCCAGCAGCTGGGGGGTTGGGGTCGCGAACACTGAAGCTTTCTTT. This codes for CASSWGVGVANTEAFF. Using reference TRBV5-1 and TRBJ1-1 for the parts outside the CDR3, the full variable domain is KAGVTQTPRYLIKTRGQQVTLSCSPISGHRSVSWYQQTPGQGLQFLFEYFSETQRNKGNFPGRFSGRQFSNSRSEMNVSTLELGDSALYLCASSWGVGVANTEAFFGQGTRLTVV.

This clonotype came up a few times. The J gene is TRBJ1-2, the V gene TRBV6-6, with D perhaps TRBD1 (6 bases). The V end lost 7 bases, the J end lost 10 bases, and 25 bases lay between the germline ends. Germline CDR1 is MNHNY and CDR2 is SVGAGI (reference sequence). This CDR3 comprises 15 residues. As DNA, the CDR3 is TGTGCCAGCACCTTCGACCCAAGCACAGGGCTCGACTACACCTTC. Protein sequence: CASTFDPSTGLDYTF.

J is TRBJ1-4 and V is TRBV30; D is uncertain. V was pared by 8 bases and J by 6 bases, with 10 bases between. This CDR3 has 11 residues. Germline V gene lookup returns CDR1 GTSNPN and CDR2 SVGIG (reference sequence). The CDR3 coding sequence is TGTGCCAGACACGAGGATGAAAAACTGTTTTTT. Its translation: CARHEDEKLFF.

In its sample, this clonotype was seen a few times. The CDR3 nucleotides read TGCGCCAGCAGCTTGGATTATCAGGGAACCACTGAAGCTTTCTTT. Its translation is CASSLDYQGTTEAFF. The chain has TRBV5-1 and TRBJ1-1; D is perhaps TRBD1 (5 bases). Trimming shortened V by 0 bases and J by 4 bases, and 13 bases separated the two germline ends. From germline, CDR1 is SGHRS and CDR2 YFSETQ. This CDR3 region has 15 residues.

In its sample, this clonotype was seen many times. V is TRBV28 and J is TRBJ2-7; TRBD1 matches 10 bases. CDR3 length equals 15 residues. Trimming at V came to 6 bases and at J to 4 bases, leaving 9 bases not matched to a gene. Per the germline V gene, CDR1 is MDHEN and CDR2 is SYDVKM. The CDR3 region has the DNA TGTGCCAGCAGCCCTGGCGGGACAGGGGAATACGAGCAGTACTTC. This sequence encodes CASSPGGTGEYEQYF.

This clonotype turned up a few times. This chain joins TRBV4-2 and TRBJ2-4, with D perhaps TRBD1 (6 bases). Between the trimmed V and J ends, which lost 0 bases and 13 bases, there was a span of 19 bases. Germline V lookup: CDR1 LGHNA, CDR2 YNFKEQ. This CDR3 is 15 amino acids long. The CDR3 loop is CASSQERGWDNEQYF. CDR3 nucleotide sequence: TGTGCCAGCAGCCAAGAGAGGGGGTGGGACAATGAGCAGTACTTC.

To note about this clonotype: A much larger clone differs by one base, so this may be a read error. CDR3 sequence reads: CATSELRQETQYF. CDR3 DNA: TGTGCCACCAGTGAGCTCCGCCAGGAGACCCAGTACTTC. The rearrangement links TRBV10-3 to TRBJ2-5; D unclear. CDR1 is ENHRY and CDR2 is SYGVKD in the germline V gene. This CDR3 is built from 13 residues.

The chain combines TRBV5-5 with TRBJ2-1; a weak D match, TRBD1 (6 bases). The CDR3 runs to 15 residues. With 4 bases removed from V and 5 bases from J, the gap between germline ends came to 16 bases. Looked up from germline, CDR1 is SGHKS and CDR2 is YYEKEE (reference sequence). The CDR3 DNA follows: TGTGCCAGCAGCCCCTGGATCGGACAGCACAATGAGCAGTTCTTC. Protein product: CASSPWIGQHNEQFF.

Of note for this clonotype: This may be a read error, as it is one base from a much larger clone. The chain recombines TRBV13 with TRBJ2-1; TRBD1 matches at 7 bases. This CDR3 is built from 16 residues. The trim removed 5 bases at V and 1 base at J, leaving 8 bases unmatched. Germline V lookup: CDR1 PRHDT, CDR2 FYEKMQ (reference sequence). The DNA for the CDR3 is TGTGCCAGCAGCCCCGCCCTGACAGGGTCCTACAATGAGCAGTTCTTC. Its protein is CASSPALTGSYNEQFF.

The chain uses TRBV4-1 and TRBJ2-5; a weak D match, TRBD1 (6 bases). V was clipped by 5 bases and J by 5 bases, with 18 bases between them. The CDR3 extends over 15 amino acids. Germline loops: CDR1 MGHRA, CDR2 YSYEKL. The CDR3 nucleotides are TGCGCCAGCAGCTCCCAGGGGCCAGGTGGGGAGACCCAGTACTTC. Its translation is CASSSQGPGGETQYF.

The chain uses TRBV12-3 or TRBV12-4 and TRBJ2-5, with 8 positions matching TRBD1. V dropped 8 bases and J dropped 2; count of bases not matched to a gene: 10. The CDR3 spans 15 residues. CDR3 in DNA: TGTGCCAGCGAGACAGGGGCCGCTGAACAAGAGACCCAGTACTTC. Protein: CASETGAAEQETQYF.

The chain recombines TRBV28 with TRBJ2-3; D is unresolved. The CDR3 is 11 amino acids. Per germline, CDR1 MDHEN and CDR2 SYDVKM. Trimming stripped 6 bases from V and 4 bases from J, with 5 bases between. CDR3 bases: TGTGCCAGCAGGGCGTCAGATACGCAGTATTTT. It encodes CASRASDTQYF. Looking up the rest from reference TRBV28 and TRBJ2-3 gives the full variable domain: DVKVTQSSRYLVKRTGEKVFLECVQDMDHENMFWYRQDPGLGLRLIYFSYDVKMKEKGDIPEGYSVSREKKERFSLILESASTNQTSMYLCASRASDTQYFGPGTRLTVL.

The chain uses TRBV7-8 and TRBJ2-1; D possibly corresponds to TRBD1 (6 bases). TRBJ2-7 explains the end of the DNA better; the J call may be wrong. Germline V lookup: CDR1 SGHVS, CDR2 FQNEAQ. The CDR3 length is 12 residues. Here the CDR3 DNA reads TGTGCCAGCACCGAGGACAGTAGCGAGCAGTACTTC. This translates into CASTEDSSEQYF.

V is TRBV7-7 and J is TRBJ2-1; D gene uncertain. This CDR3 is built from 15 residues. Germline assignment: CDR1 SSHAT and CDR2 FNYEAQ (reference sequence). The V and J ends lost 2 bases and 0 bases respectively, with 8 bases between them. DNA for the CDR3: TGTGCCAGCAGCTTATATCCGAGCTCCTACAATGAGCAGTTCTTC. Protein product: CASSLYPSSYNEQFF.

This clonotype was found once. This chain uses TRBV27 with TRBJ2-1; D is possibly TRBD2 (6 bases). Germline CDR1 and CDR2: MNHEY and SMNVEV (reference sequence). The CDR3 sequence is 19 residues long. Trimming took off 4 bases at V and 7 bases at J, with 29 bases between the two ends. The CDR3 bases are TGTGCCAGCAGTTCGCAGACCCGCCTAGTGCGGGAAGATCGGAATGAGCAGTTCTTC. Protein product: CASSSQTRLVREDRNEQFF.

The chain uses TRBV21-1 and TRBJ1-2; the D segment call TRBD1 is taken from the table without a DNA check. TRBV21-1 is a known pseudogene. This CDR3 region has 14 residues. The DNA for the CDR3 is TGTGCCACCGAGGGGCAGGGTATTAACTATGGCTACACCTTC. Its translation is CATEGQGINYGYTF.

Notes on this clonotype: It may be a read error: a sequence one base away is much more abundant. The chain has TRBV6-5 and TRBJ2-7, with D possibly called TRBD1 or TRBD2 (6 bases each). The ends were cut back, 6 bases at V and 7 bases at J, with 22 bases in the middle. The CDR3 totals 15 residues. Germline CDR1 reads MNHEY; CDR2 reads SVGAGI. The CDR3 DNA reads TGTGCCAGCAGCCCCATTGGGGGGCGCAGGAATGAGCAGTACTTC. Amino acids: CASSPIGGRRNEQYF.

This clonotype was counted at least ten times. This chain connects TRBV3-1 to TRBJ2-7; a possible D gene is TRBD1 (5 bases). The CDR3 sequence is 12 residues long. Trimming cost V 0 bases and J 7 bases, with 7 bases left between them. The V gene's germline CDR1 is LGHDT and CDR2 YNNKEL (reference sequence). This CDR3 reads CASSQEGLEQYF. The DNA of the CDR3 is TGTGCCAGCAGCCAAGAGGGGCTAGAGCAGTACTTC.

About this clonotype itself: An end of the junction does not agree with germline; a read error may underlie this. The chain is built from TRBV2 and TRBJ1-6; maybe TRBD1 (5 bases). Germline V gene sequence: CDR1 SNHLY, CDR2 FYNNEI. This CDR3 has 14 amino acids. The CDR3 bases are TGTGCCAGCAGCACGACAGTCTATAATTCATCCCTCCACTTT. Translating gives CASSTTVYNSSLHF.

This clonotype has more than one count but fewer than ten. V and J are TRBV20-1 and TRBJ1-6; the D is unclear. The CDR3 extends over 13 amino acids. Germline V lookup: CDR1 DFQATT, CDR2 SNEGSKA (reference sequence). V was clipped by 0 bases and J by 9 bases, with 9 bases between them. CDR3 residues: CSARDHVGSPLHF. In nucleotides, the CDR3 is TGCAGTGCTAGAGATCATGTGGGTTCACCCCTCCACTTT.

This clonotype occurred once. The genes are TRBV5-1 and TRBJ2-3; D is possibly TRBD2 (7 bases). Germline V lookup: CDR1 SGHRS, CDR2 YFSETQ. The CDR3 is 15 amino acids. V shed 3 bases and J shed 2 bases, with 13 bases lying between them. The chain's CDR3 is CASSSFGGPTDTQYF. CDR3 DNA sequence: TGCGCCAGCAGCTCCTTCGGGGGGCCCACAGATACGCAGTATTTT.

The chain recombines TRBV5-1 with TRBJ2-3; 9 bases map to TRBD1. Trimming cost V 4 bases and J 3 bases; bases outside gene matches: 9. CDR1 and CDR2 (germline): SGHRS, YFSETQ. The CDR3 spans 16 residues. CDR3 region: CASSGPTGGSTDTQYF. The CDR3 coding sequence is TGCGCCAGCAGCGGACCGACAGGGGGGAGTACAGATACGCAGTATTTT.

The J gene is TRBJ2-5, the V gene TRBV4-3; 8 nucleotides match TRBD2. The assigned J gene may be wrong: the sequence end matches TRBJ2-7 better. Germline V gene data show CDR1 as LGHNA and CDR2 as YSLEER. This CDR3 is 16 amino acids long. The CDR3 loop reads CASSHMKSGRVYEQYF. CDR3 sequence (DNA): TGCGCCAGCAGCCACATGAAAAGCGGGAGAGTCTACGAGCAGTACTTC.